This T cell receptor (beta chain) was identified during a study of T cells in Graves' hyperthyroidism and ophthalmopathy (dated by TCRdb to between 2018 and 2020). For the wider study: Peripheral blood was collected at initial diagnosis, before any treatment. TCR Vbeta CDR3 sequencing of 130 to 150 peripheral blood samples (roughly 41 ophthalmopathy, approximately 80 hyperthyroidism and around 17 progressor patients) is reported in the paper. In addition, the study compared T-cell repertoires in thyroid tissue and in blood from a handful of Graves' hyperthyroidism patients. Prospective prediction of ophthalmopathy was tested in an independent validation cohort consisting of roughly 19 hyperthyroidism patients and about 17 patients who later progressed to ophthalmopathy. The roughly 94 discovery patients were randomly divided into training and test sets at a 7:3 ratio. After blood sampling, hyperthyroidism patients were treated with methimazole at a starting dose of 30 mg daily, and ophthalmopathy patients were treated with high-dose intravenous methylprednisolone. To identify distinguishing TCR V-J signatures, a discovery cohort of some 100 patients was used, comprising some 45 with Graves' ophthalmopathy and 57 with stable Graves' hyperthyroidism.

Here V drops 4 bases and J drops 6 bases, and the junction holds 7 bases not matched to any gene. CDR1 and CDR2 are read off the germline V gene as SGHRS and YFSETQ. Inclusive of the bounding cysteine and phenylalanine, the CDR3 is 14 residues long. Only the CDR3 part of the read is kept: 42 bases, read in frame from the first base. Study-wide findings and limitations: In validation, the model predicted progression to ophthalmopathy with around 71% sensitivity and 72% to 85% specificity, a median of roughly seven months before onset. Sample size was not statistically predetermined, and blinding of investigators to group allocation was not performed. Most expanded thyroid clonotypes (frequency above 0.001) were also detected in blood, a finding suggesting that blood repertoires may reflect thyroid immune responses. A 13 V-J signature model separated ophthalmopathy from stable hyperthyroidism, with roughly 88% sensitivity and around 84% specificity in cross-validation and 80%/75% in testing.

Ophthalmopathy patients had moderately to severely active disease, with a Clinical Activity Score of 3 or more, a NOSPECS grade of 4 or more, and a disease duration of less than 3 months. The study excluded patients with uncontrolled infections, other autoimmune diseases, pregnancy or lactation. Diagnoses relied on clinical symptoms, serum thyroxine and TRAb, thyroid ultrasound and orbital computed tomography. Ficoll-Paque density gradient centrifugation was used to isolate PBMCs from about 10 ml of fresh peripheral blood. Total RNA was extracted with Trizol reagent, and quality was checked on an Agilent 2100 Bioanalyzer. Concerning this clonotype itself: Its antigen remains undetermined. Base qualities are not at hand, and no much larger clone is one base apart.

The TCR beta CDR3 regions were amplified from RNA transcripts. The TCR CDR3 was subjected to a first round of RT-PCR using the HTBI primer set and the Qiagen OneStep RT-PCR kit. Libraries were constructed in a second round of multiplex PCR, after which size selection and purification were carried out. The libraries were sequenced on an Illumina HiSeq2000 using paired-end 100 bp reads. From the authors' description of their analysis: SOAPnuke was used to process the raw data, removing reads that contained adapters or uncalled bases, had a mean Phred below 15, or lacked an exact match to the constant primer or identifier. COPE v1.2.5 was used to merge the high-quality paired reads, and each unique nucleotide sequence was defined as a clonotype. MiTCR v1.1 was used to align clonotypes to the IMGT TRBV, TRBD and TRBJ reference segments. The analysis was restricted to V-J combinations with a frequency above 0.0001, which together covered 99.2% of the repertoires. The TCS score was defined as the ratio of F50 (clonal expansion) to E x V (chaos), calculated using BLOSUM62-based TCRdist between CDR3 peptides within each V-J. Welch's t-statistics and random forest reduced roughly 540 V-J features to 13, which were used in a naive Bayes classifier (R e1071). The public reads were reprocessed in TCRdb via fastp at Q25 and MiXCR, keeping in-frame beta chains. All rows with the same CDR3 protein become a single entry with the most common DNA and genes. TCRdb, not the authors, supplied the V and J calls. This sample is represented by about 370,000 distinct CDR3 sequences; 13% to 15% of them were singletons. About 20% of the sample lies in the top ten.

This sequence was found in a woman aged 55-70 years with Graves' ophthalmopathy. Specimen: blood. The chain couples TRBV5-1 to TRBJ2-7; 10 nucleotides in the junction match TRBD1. The nucleotides read TGCGCCAGCAGCCCCGGGACAGGGGTGCCCGAGCAGTACTTC. Translation gives CASSPGTGVPEQYF.